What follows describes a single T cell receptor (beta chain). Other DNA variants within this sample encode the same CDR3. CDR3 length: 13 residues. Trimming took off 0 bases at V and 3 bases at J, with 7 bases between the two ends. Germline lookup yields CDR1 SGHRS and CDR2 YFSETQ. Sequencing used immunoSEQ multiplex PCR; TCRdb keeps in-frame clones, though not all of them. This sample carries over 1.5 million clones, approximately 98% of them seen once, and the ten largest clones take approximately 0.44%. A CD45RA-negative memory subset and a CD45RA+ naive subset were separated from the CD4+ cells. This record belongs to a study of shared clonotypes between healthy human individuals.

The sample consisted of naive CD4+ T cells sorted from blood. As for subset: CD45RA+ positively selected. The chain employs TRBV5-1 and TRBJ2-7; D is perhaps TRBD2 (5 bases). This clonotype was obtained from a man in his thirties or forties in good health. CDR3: CASSLAGNYEQYF. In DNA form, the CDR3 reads TGCGCCAGCAGCTTGGCGGGGAACTACGAGCAGTACTTC.